This note documents a single TCR beta chain sequence. What it recognizes is unknown. 5'RACE template switching produced TCR cDNA carrying a universal primer site and UMIs. One entry per CDR3 protein results from TCRdb running MiXCR on the 5' RACE reads. The repertoire holds about 150,000 distinct CDR3 sequences, with under 7% as singletons. The data originate from a study of T cells after yellow fever vaccination. About the study: In the case of low-cell-number fractions, SMART-Seq v4 Ultra Low Input was used for preparation.

Findings of the study overall: Though it reached lower strength, the secondary response hit its peak faster, day 5 versus 15. Clonotypes appearing in both CD4 and CD8 compartments existed, and their share was small.

Germline trimming cut 3 bases from V and 6 bases from J; bases unmatched to any gene: 3. CDR1 SGHDT and CDR2 YYEEEE come from the germline V gene. The CDR3 covers 14 residues. The V gene is TRBV5-6, the J gene TRBJ2-5, with 12 bases matching TRBD1. This clonotype was obtained from a young man who received the YFV17D yellow fever vaccine. The source material was CD4+ T cells sorted from PBMCs, sampled 10 days after the yellow fever booster vaccination. Here the CDR3 DNA reads TGTGCCAGCAGCTGGGGACAGGGGGCAAAGACCCAGTACTTC. It translates to CASSWGQGAKTQYF.